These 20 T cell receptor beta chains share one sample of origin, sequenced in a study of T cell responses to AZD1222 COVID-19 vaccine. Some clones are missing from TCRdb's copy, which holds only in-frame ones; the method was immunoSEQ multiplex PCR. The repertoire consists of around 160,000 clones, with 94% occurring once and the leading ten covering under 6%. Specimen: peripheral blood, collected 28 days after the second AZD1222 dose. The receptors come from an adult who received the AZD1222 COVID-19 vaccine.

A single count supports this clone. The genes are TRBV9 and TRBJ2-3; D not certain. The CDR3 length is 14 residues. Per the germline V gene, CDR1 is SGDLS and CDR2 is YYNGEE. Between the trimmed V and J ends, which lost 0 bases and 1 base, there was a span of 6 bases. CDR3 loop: CASSVARRTDTQYF. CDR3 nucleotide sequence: TGTGCCAGCAGCGTAGCCAGACGCACAGATACGCAGTATTTT. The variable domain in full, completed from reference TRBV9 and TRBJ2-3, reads DSGVTQTPKHLITATGQRVTLRCSPRSGDLSVYWYQQSLDQGLQFLIQYYNGEERAKGNILERFSAQQFPDLHSELNLSSLELGDSALYFCASSVARRTDTQYFGPGTRLTVL.

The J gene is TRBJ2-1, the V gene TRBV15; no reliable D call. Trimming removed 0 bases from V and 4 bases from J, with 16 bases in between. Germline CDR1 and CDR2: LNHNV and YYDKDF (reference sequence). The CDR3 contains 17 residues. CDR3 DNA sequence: TGTGCCACCAGCAGAGACTGGATTCCTGAACCTTACAATGAGCAGTTCTTC. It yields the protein CATSRDWIPEPYNEQFF.

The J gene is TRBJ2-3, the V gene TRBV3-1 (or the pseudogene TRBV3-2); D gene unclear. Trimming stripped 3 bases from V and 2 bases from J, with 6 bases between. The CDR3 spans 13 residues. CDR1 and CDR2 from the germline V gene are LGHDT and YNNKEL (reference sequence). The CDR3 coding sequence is TGTGCCAGCAGCCACGTACCCACAGATACGCAGTATTTT. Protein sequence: CASSHVPTDTQYF.

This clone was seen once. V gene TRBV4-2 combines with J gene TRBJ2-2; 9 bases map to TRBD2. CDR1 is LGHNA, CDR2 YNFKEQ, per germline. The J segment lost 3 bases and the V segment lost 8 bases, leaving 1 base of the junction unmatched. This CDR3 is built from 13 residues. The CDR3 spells CASRLADTGELFF. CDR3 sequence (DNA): TGTGCCAGCCGACTAGCGGACACCGGGGAGCTGTTTTTT.

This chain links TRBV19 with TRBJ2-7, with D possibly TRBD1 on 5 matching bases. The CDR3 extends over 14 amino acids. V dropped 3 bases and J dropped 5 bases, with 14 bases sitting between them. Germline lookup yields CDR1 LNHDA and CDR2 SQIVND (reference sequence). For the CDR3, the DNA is TGTGCCAGTAGTATCCCAGGGATTGCCAACGAGCAGTACTTC. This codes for CASSIPGIANEQYF.

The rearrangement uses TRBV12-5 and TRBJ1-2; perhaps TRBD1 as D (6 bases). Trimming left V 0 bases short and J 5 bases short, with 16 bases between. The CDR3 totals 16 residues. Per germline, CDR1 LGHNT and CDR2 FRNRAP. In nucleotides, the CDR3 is TGTGCTAGTGGTTTGGTTCACCCAGGAGGGGGGTATGGCTACACCTTC. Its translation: CASGLVHPGGGYGYTF.

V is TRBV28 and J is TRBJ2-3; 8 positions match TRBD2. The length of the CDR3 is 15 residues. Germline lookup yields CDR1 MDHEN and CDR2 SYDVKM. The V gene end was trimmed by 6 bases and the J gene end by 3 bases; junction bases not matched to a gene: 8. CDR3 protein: CASSRPGLGTDTQYF. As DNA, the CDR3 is TGTGCCAGCAGCAGACCGGGACTAGGTACAGATACGCAGTATTTT.

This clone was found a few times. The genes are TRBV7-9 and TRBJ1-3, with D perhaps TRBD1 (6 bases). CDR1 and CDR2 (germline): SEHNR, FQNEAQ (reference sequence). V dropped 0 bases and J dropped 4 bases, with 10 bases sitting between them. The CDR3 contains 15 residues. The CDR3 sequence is CASSLARTVGNTIYF. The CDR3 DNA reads TGTGCCAGCAGCTTAGCGAGGACAGTGGGAAACACCATATATTTT.

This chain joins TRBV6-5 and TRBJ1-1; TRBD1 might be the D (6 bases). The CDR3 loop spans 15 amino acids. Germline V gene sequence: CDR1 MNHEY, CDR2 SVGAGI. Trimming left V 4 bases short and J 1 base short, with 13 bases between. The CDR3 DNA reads TGTGCCAGCAGTTCCCCGGAGGGGGGGAACACTGAAGCTTTCTTT. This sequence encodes CASSSPEGGNTEAFF.

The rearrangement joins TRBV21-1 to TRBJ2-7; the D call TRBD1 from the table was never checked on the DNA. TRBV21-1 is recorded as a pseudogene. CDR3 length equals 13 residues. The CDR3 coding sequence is TGTGCCAGAAAAAGGGGGCACTCCTACGAGCAGTACTTC. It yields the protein CARKRGHSYEQYF.

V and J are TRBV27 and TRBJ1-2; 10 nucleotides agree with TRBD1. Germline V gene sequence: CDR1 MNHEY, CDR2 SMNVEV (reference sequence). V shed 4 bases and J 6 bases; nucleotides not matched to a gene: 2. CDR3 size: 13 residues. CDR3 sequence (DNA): TGTGCCAGCAGTTGGGACAGGGGAAATGGCTACACCTTC. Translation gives CASSWDRGNGYTF.

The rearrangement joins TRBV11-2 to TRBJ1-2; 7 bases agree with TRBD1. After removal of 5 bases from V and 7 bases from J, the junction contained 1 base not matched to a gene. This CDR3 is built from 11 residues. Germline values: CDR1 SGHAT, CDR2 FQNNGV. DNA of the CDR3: TGTGCCAGCAGCGACAGGGTTGGCTACACCTTC. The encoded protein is CASSDRVGYTF.

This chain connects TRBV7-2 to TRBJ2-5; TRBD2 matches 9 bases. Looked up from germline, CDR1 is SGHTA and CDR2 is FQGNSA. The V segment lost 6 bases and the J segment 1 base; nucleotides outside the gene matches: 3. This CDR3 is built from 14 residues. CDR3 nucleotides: TGTGCCAGCAGTCTAGCGGGACCCCAAGAGACCCAGTACTTC. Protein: CASSLAGPQETQYF. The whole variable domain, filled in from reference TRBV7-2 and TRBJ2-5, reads GAGVSQSPSNKVTEKGKDVELRCDPISGHTALYWYRQSLGQGLEFLIYFQGNSAPDKSGLPSDRFSAERTGGSVSTLTIQRTQQEDSAVYLCASSLAGPQETQYFGPGTRLLVL.

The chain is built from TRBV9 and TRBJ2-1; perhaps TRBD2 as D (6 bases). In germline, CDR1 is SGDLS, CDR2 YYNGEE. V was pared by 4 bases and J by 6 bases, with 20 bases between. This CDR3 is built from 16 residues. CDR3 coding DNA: TGTGCCAGCAGCTTACGTAGCGGCCCAACTTCCAATGAGCAGTTCTTC. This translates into CASSLRSGPTSNEQFF.

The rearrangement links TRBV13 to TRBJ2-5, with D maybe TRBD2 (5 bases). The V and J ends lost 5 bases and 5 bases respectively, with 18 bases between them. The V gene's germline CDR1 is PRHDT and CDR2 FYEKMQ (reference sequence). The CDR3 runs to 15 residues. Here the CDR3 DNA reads TGTGCCAGCAGCCATTCGAGGGCGCCCTGGGAGACCCAGTACTTC. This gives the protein CASSHSRAPWETQYF. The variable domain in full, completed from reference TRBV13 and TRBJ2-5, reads AAGVIQSPRHLIKEKRETATLKCYPIPRHDTVYWYQQGPGQDPQFLISFYEKMQSDKGSIPDRFSAQQFSDYHSELNMSSLELGDSALYFCASSHSRAPWETQYFGPGTRLLVL.

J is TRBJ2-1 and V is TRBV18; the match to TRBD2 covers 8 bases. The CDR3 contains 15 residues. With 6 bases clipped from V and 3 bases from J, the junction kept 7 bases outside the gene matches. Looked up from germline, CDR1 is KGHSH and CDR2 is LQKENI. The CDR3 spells CASSATSGYYNEQFF. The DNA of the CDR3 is TGTGCCAGCTCTGCCACTAGCGGCTACTACAATGAGCAGTTCTTC.

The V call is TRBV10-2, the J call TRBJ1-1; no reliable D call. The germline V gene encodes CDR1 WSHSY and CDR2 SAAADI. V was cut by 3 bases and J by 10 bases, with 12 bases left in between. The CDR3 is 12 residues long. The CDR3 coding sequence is TGCGCCAGCAGTGACGTTGTGGGTCGAGCTTTCTTT. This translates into CASSDVVGRAFF.

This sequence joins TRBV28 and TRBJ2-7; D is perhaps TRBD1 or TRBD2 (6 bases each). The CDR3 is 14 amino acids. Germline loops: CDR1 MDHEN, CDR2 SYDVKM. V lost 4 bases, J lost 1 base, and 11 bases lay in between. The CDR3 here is CASSSLGGSYEQYF. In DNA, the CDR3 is TGTGCCAGCAGTTCCTTAGGGGGGTCCTACGAGCAGTACTTC. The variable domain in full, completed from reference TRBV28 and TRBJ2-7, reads DVKVTQSSRYLVKRTGEKVFLECVQDMDHENMFWYRQDPGLGLRLIYFSYDVKMKEKGDIPEGYSVSREKKERFSLILESASTNQTSMYLCASSSLGGSYEQYFGPGTRLTVT.

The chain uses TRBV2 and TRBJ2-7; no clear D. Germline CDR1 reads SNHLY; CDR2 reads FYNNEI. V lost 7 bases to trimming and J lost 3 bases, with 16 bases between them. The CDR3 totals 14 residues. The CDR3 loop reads CASIARWSSYEQYF. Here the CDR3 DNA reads TGTGCCAGCATTGCGCGCTGGAGCAGCTACGAGCAGTACTTC. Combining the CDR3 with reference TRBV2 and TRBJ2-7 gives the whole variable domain EPEVTQTPSHQVTQMGQEVILRCVPISNHLYFYWYRQILGQKVEFLVSFYNNEISEKSEIFDDQFSVERPDGSNFTLKIRSTKLEDSAMYFCASIARWSSYEQYFGPGTRLTVT.

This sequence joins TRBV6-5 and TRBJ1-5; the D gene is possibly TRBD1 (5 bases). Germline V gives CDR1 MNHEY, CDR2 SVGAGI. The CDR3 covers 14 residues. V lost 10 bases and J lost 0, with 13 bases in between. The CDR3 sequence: CATRDSYSNQPQHF. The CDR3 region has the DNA TGTGCCACCCGCGACAGCTATAGCAATCAGCCCCAGCATTTT.